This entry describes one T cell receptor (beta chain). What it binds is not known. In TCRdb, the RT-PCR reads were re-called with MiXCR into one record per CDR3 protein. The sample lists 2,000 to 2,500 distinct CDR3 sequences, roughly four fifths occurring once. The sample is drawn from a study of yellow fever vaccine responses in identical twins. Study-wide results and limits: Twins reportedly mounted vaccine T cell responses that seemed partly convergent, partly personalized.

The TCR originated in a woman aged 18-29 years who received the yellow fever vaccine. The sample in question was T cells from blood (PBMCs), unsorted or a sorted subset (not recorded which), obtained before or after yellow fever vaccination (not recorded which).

DNA for the CDR3: TGCGCCAGCAGCCAAACGATCAATCAGCCCCAGCATTTT. It codes for CASSQTINQPQHF. The J gene is TRBJ1-5, the V gene TRBV4-3; no definite D call. Germline assignment: CDR1 LGHNA and CDR2 YSLEER. V dropped 2 bases and J dropped 3 bases, with 5 bases sitting between them. This CDR3 contains 13 residues.